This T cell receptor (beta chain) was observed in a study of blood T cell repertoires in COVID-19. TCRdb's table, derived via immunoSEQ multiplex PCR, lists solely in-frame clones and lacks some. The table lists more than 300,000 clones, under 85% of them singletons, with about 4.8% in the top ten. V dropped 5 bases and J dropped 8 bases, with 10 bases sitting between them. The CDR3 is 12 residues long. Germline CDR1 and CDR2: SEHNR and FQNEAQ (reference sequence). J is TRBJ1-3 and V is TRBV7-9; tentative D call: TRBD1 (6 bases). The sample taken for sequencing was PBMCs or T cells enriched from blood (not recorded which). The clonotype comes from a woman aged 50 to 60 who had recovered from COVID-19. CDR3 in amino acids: CASSPAGDTIYF. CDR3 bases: TGTGCCAGCAGCCCAGCAGGGGACACCATATATTTT.